Given below is one T cell receptor beta chain in context. The data were obtained in a study of T cell responses to AZD1222 COVID-19 vaccine. Using immunoSEQ multiplex PCR, the repertoire was profiled, and TCRdb retains in-frame clones only, with some absent. Of 130,000 to 150,000 clones listed, roughly 92% are singletons. Germline V gene lookup returns CDR1 ENHRY and CDR2 SYGVKD. Trimming removed 5 bases at V and 5 bases at J, with 13 bases between. This CDR3 comprises 15 residues. The sample in question was peripheral blood, obtained on day 0 of AZD1222 vaccination. The sequence derives from an adult in good health. The chain couples TRBV10-3 to TRBJ2-6, with unresolved D. CDR3 nucleotide sequence: TGTGCCATCAGTTTCCAAGCCCCGCGGGCCAACGTCCTGACTTTC. It codes for CAISFQAPRANVLTF.